This T cell receptor (beta chain) was found in a study of cytomegalovirus exposure and HLA in healthy donors. About this clone itself: Compared with germline, one end of the junction differs, possibly owing to a read error.

Per germline, CDR1 MGHRA and CDR2 YSYEKL. This CDR3 contains 15 residues. PCR involved 60 Vbeta and 13 Jbeta primers. TCRdb keeps only in-frame clones here, not all; method: immunoSEQ multiplex PCR. The data show about 140,000 clones, with over 80% seen just once and 1.2% held by the top ten. The source of this sequence is a female donor in good health and CMV-seronegative. Sequenced material: PBMCs. The chain is built from TRBV4-1 and TRBJ1-4; D perhaps matches TRBD1 (5 bases). CDR3 in DNA: TGCGCCAGCAGTCTAGCCAGGGAGGGTAATGAAAAACCGTTTTTT. Residues: CASSLAREGNEKPFF.